This is a list of T cell receptor beta chains from one sample in a study of vaccination and CD4 T cells after COVID-19. TCRdb re-derived calls from the PCR reads in MiXCR, one entry per CDR3 protein. The sample contains about 28,000 distinct CDR3 sequences, 45% to 55% of which appear only once. The input for sequencing was CD4+ T cells from blood, taken about 7 months after SARS-CoV-2 vaccination. The source of these receptors is a human donor who had recovered from COVID-19. Both conserved end residues are part of each CDR3. The D gene is left open where the match is weak. Not all rows give a size; the values are once, few, many and, for expanded clones, a class.

TRBJ1-6	TRBV28	few	NA	TGTGCCAGCCGCCTCATAAATTCACCCCTCCACTTT	CASRLINSPLHF
TRBJ1-1	TRBV6-2/TRBV6-3	NA	NA	TGTGCCAGCAGCACGGGGGAGAGCACTGAAGCTCTCTTT	CASSTGESTEALF
TRBJ1-4	TRBV20-1	NA	NA	TGCAGTGCTAGTCGCGGGCAGGCTGAAGAAAAACTGTTTTTT	CSASRGQAEEKLFF
TRBJ2-5	TRBV5-4	NA	TRBD1	TGTGCCAGCAGCCCTACGGGGACAGAAGAGACCCAGTACTTC	CASSPTGTEETQYF
TRBJ2-2	TRBV27	NA	NA	TGTGCCAGCAGTTTATTTCTTAGTGACACCGGGGAGCTGTTTTTT	CASSLFLSDTGELFF
TRBJ1-2	TRBV10-3	NA	TRBD1	TGTGCCATCAGTGAAACAGGGGTCGATGGCTACACCTTC	CAISETGVDGYTF
TRBJ1-5	TRBV7-9	few	NA	TGTGCCAGCAGCTTAGCAGGGGCGAACAATCAGCCCCAGCATTTT	CASSLAGANNQPQHF
TRBJ2-5	TRBV11-2	NA	NA	TGTGCCAGCAGCTTGGACATTAGACGGCCCTCACTTGTACAAGAGACCCAGTACTTC	CASSLDIRRPSLVQETQYF
TRBJ2-3	TRBV7-6	few	NA	TGTGCCAGCAGCGCAGGGAGTGGAGATACGCAGTATTTT	CASSAGSGDTQYF
TRBJ1-6	TRBV6-5	NA	NA	TGTGCCAGCAGTTACGAGGGTTTCAATTCACCCCTCCACTTT	CASSYEGFNSPLHF
TRBJ2-7	TRBV7-2	NA	TRBD2	TGTGCCAGCAGTCCTACTGGGACTAGCGGCTCGAACGAGCAGTACTTC	CASSPTGTSGSNEQYF
TRBJ2-7	TRBV28	NA	NA	TGTGCCAGCAGTTCCCCCCGGCAGGGCGGCTACGAGCAGTACTTC	CASSSPRQGGYEQYF
TRBJ2-5	TRBV20-1	once	TRBD2	TGCAGTGCTAGAGTAACTAGCGGGTGGGGCGCCGAGGAGACCCAGTACTTC	CSARVTSGWGAEETQYF
TRBJ1-5	TRBV12-3/TRBV12-4	NA	NA	TGTGCCAGCAGTTCCCGGACAGCTAGCAATCAGCCCCAGCATTTT	CASSSRTASNQPQHF
TRBJ2-7	TRBV20-1	NA	TRBD2	TGCAGTGCTAGAGTTTTTAGCGGGAGGGCCTACGAGCAGTACTTC	CSARVFSGRAYEQYF
TRBJ1-1	TRBV7-9	few	TRBD1	TGTGCCAGCAGCAACGTCCCGGGACAGGGGGCGGACACTGAAGCTTTCTTT	CASSNVPGQGADTEAFF
TRBJ2-1	TRBV23-1	NA	NA	TGCGCCAGCAGTCAACGCACTGAATCACAGGGTAACAATGAGCAGTTCTTC	CASSQRTESQGNNEQFF
TRBJ2-2	TRBV7-9	NA	NA	TGTGCCAGCAGCACCGACAGGGCGGGGGACACCGGGGAGCTGTTTTTT	CASSTDRAGDTGELFF
TRBJ2-5	TRBV29-1	NA	TRBD2	TGCAGCGTTACTTTGGGGGGGGGGACCCAGTACTTC	CSVTLGGGTQYF
TRBJ1-5	TRBV19	NA	NA	TGTGCCACCCGAATGGATGGGGGCCACAATCAGCCCCAGCATTTT	CATRMDGGHNQPQHF
TRBJ2-5	TRBV28	few	NA	TGTGCCAGCAGTTTATCCCAAGAGACCCAGTACTTC	CASSLSQETQYF
TRBJ2-5	TRBV7-3	few	NA	TGTGCCAGCAGCTTAGTCGGGCCGGGGACCCAGTACTTC	CASSLVGPGTQYF
TRBJ2-7	TRBV19	few	TRBD2	TGTGCCAGTAGTATGACTAGCGCTCAATCCTACGAGCAGTACTTC	CASSMTSAQSYEQYF
TRBJ2-1	TRBV27	few	NA	TGTGCCAGCAGTATCTCCGGGGCCACCTACAATGAGCAGTTCTTC	CASSISGATYNEQFF
TRBJ2-2	TRBV7-2	NA	NA	TGTGCCAGCAGTACCATAAGGGCCGGGGAGCTGTTTTTT	CASSTIRAGELFF
TRBJ1-2	TRBV7-2	few	NA	TGTGCCAGCAGCCCTAGCATTTTCGGGCAGGCCTATGGCTACACCTTC	CASSPSIFGQAYGYTF
TRBJ1-5	TRBV7-2	NA	NA	TGTGCCAGCAGCTTAGATTGGAGGGCAAATCAGCCCCAGCATTTT	CASSLDWRANQPQHF
TRBJ1-2	TRBV20-1	NA	TRBD1	TGCAGTGCGAAGCAGGGGGCGCCCCGCTACACCTTC	CSAKQGAPRYTF
TRBJ2-3	TRBV19	few	NA	TGTGCCAGTAGTATAGATCAGCGAGGCACAGATACGCAGTATTTT	CASSIDQRGTDTQYF
TRBJ2-1	TRBV6-2/TRBV6-3	NA	NA	TGTGCCAGCAGTTATAGGTCCCGGGAGCGCGACAATGAGCAGTTCTTC	CASSYRSRERDNEQFF
TRBJ1-6	TRBV4-1	NA	NA	TGCGCCAGCAGCCAAGATGTCCCAATTTCTCGTAATTCACCCCTCCACTTT	CASSQDVPISRNSPLHF
TRBJ1-5	TRBV12-3/TRBV12-4	NA	NA	TGTGCCAGCAGCCCGGACCGTCGTAGGCAGCCCCAGCATTTT	CASSPDRRRQPQHF
TRBJ2-7	TRBV6-5	few	NA	TGTGCCAGCAGTTACGGGACACAGGGATACGAGCAGTACTTC	CASSYGTQGYEQYF
TRBJ1-3	TRBV27	NA	NA	TGTGCCAGCAGTGGCCCAGGGAGCTCTGGAAACACCATATATTTT	CASSGPGSSGNTIYF
TRBJ2-2	TRBV7-9	NA	TRBD1	TGTGCCAGCAGCCAACGGACAGGGTACGACACCGGGGAGCTGTTTTTT	CASSQRTGYDTGELFF
TRBJ1-5	TRBV28	NA	NA	TGTGCCATCACATCCTCACAGGGATGGAATCAGCCCCAGCATTTT	CAITSSQGWNQPQHF
TRBJ2-3	TRBV20-1	few	NA	TGCAGTGCTAGAGATCGAGACAGGTTATCCACAGATACGCAGTATTTT	CSARDRDRLSTDTQYF
TRBJ2-5	TRBV2	NA	TRBD2	TGTGCCAGCAGAGCCGGGACTAGCCACGAGACCCAGTACTTC	CASRAGTSHETQYF
TRBJ2-3	TRBV20-1	NA	NA	TGCAGTGCTAGAGATTTGAGGGGAGGCACAGATACGCAGTATTTT	CSARDLRGGTDTQYF
TRBJ1-1	TRBV20-1	NA	TRBD1	TGCAGTGCTAGAGGGACAGGCGACACTGAAGCTTTCTTT	CSARGTGDTEAFF
TRBJ1-2	TRBV7-9	few	NA	TGTGCCAGCAGCTTCGCGGACTATGGCTACACCTTC	CASSFADYGYTF
TRBJ2-7	TRBV7-3	few	NA	TGTGCCAGCAGCCTTAACAGGGTTGGCGAGCAGTACTTC	CASSLNRVGEQYF
TRBJ2-1	TRBV20-1	few	NA	TGCAGTGCTAATCGTCAGGTACAATTCAATGAGCAGTTCTTC	CSANRQVQFNEQFF
TRBJ1-2	TRBV20-1	few	TRBD1	TGCAGTGCTACATTACCGGGACAGAGCCATGGCTACACCTTC	CSATLPGQSHGYTF
TRBJ1-1	TRBV10-3	few	NA	TGTGCCATCAGTGACAGGGCGAGAAACACTGAAGCTTTCTTT	CAISDRARNTEAFF
TRBJ1-5	TRBV20-1	NA	NA	TGCAGTGCGACCGAGCCTCAGGGGATTCGAGGCAATCAGCCCCAGCATTTT	CSATEPQGIRGNQPQHF
TRBJ2-1	TRBV27	NA	NA	TGTGCCAGCAGTCCCCGATATCCCCCCCGAACGGAGCAGTTCTTC	CASSPRYPPRTEQFF
TRBJ2-3	TRBV27	few	TRBD2	TGTGCCAGCAGTTTCCTAGCGGGAGGGCCAAAAAGGGATACGCAGTATTTT	CASSFLAGGPKRDTQYF
TRBJ1-5	TRBV21-1	NA	NA	TGTGCCAGCAGCCCCTCCCGACCGGGGTTCAGGTCTTATCAGCCCCAGCATTTT	CASSPSRPGFRSYQPQHF
TRBJ1-2	TRBV20-1	NA	NA	TGCAGTGCAAGCACAGGCTATGGCTACACCTTC	CSASTGYGYTF
TRBJ2-1	TRBV20-1	NA	NA	TGCAGTCCTTTAGGGGACAATGAGCAGTTCTTC	CSPLGDNEQFF
TRBJ2-7	TRBV6-1	NA	NA	TGTGCCAGCAGCAACGCGGGTGGCTACGAGCAGTACTTC	CASSNAGGYEQYF
TRBJ2-3	TRBV6-1	few	NA	TGTGCCAGCAACCAACCCAGCCCGGATACGCAGTATTTT	CASNQPSPDTQYF
TRBJ2-5	TRBV7-9	NA	TRBD2	TGTGCCAGCAGCTCCACGAGGAGCGGGAGTGAGACCCAGTACTTC	CASSSTRSGSETQYF
TRBJ2-1	TRBV21-1	NA	NA	TGTGCCATCACTAGCGGGAGGAATGAGCAGTTCTTC	CAITSGRNEQFF